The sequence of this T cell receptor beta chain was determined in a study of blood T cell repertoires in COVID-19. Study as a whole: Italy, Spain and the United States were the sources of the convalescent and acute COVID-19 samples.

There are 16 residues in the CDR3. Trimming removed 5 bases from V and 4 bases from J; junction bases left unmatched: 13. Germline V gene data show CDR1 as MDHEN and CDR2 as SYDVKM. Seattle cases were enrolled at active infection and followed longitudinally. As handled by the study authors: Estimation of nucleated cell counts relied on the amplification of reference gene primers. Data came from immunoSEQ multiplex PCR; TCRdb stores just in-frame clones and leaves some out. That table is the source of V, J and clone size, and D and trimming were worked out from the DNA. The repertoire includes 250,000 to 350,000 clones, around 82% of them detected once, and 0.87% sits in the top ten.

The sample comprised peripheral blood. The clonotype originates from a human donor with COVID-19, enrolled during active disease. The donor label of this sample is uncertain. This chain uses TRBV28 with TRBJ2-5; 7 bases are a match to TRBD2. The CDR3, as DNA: TGTGCCAGCAGTCTGGGGTTACTAGCGCGAGGAGAGACCCAGTACTTC. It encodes CASSLGLLARGETQYF.